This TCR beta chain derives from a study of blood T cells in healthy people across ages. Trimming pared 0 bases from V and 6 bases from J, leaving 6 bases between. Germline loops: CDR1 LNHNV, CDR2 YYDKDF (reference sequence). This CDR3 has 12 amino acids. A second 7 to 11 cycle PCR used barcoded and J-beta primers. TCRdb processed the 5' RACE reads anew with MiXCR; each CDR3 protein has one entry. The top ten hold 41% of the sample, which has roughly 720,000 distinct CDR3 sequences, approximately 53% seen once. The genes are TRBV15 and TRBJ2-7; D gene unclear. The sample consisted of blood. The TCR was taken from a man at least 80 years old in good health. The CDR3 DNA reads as TGTGCCACCAGCAGAGAAGCGCGCGAGCAGTACTTC. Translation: CATSREAREQYF.